Each of the 22 T cell receptor beta chains below was sequenced from the same sample in a study of T-cell reconstitution after alpha-beta-depleted transplantation in children. Preparation of the TCRbeta library used unique molecular identifiers. Via MiXCR, TCRdb re-called the PCR reads, giving one row per CDR3 protein. The sample lists tens of thousands of distinct CDR3 sequences; 44% were seen once. The material was PBMCs, mostly from graft donor cells, obtained 360 days after TCRalphabeta/CD19-depleted stem cell transplant. These receptors came from a male patient younger than 18 who had a stem cell transplant for acute lymphoblastic leukemia, so the T cells may come from the graft donor.

This clonotype was recorded many times. The chain employs TRBV5-1 and TRBJ2-1, with D perhaps matching TRBD2 (7 bases). The CDR3 length is 16 residues. V was cut by 0 bases and J by 0 bases, with 10 bases left in between. Germline V gene data show CDR1 as SGHRS and CDR2 as YFSETQ. Here the CDR3 reads CASSLEGGSSYNEQFF. In nucleotides, the CDR3 is TGCGCCAGCAGCTTGGAGGGGGGGAGCTCCTACAATGAGCAGTTCTTC.

The chain couples TRBV15 to TRBJ2-1; D call uncertain. Deletions cut 0 bases from V and 1 base from J, with 13 bases between. This CDR3 has 17 amino acids. Germline lookup yields CDR1 LNHNV and CDR2 YYDKDF (reference sequence). The CDR3 loop reads CATSREGPTLSYNEQFF. CDR3 sequence (DNA): TGTGCCACCAGCAGAGAAGGCCCTACTCTATCCTACAATGAGCAGTTCTTC.

The rearrangement uses TRBV5-1 and TRBJ2-5; 14 bases fit TRBD2. The CDR3 has 15 amino acids. Germline-derived CDR1 and CDR2 are SGHRS and YFSETQ. Trimming cost V 3 bases and J 4 bases; bases outside gene matches: 2. The CDR3 sequence is CASSSGTSGGETQYF. DNA of the CDR3: TGCGCCAGCAGCTCCGGGACTAGCGGGGGAGAGACCCAGTACTTC.

The V and J genes are TRBV7-9 and TRBJ1-4; D possibly corresponds to TRBD1 (6 bases). The V end was cut by 2 bases, the J end by 8 bases, with 12 bases between. Germline CDR1 is SEHNR and CDR2 is FQNEAQ (reference sequence). This CDR3 is built from 14 residues. The CDR3 DNA is TGTGCCAGCAGCTTACAGGACAGCGGGGAAAAACTGTTTTTT. Its protein product is CASSLQDSGEKLFF.

In this sample, this clonotype turned up a few times. The chain joins TRBV12-3 or TRBV12-4 to TRBJ2-1; D tentatively reads TRBD1 or TRBD2 (5 bases each). The CDR3 contains 11 residues. V dropped 5 bases and J dropped 9 bases, with 8 bases sitting between them. The CDR3 reads CASSAGSEQFF. The CDR3 nucleotides are TGTGCCAGCAGTGCAGGGAGTGAGCAGTTCTTC.

The chain combines TRBV21-1 with TRBJ2-1; TRBD2 is the table's D call, not checked against the DNA. TRBV21-1 is a documented pseudogene. This CDR3 region has 16 residues. Here the CDR3 DNA reads TGTGCCAGCAGCTGGACTAGCCTGTACGGTCGGAATGAGCAGTTCTTC. Its protein product is CASSWTSLYGRNEQFF.

In this sample, this clonotype turned up a few times. The chain has TRBV12-3 or TRBV12-4 and TRBJ1-2; the D is unclear. Trimming removed 3 bases from V and 4 bases from J, with 12 bases in between. The CDR3 has 14 residues. The DNA of the CDR3 is TGTGCCAGCAGTTTTACGGGAGGACGCTATGGCTACACCTTC. Encoded protein: CASSFTGGRYGYTF.

This clonotype was found a few times. This chain connects TRBV4-3 to TRBJ1-2; D ambiguous. V shed 0 bases and J shed 4 bases, with 9 bases lying between them. The CDR3 loop spans 14 amino acids. The germline V gene has CDR1 LGHNA and CDR2 YSLEER. The CDR3 region is CASSQETESYGYTF. CDR3 nucleotide sequence: TGCGCCAGCAGCCAAGAAACAGAGAGCTATGGCTACACCTTC.

The chain links TRBV9 to TRBJ2-7; tentatively, D is TRBD1 (5 bases). This CDR3 region has 16 residues. The germline gives CDR1 SGDLS, CDR2 YYNGEE. The ends were cut back, 0 bases at V and 5 bases at J, with 18 bases in the middle. The CDR3 region is CASSVESQGWADEQYF. CDR3 nucleotide sequence: TGTGCCAGCAGCGTAGAGAGTCAGGGCTGGGCCGACGAGCAGTACTTC.

The chain carries TRBV20-1 and TRBJ2-1, with D unclear. The germline V gene encodes CDR1 DFQATT and CDR2 SNEGSKA (reference sequence). Trimming pared 5 bases from V and 8 bases from J, leaving 7 bases between. This CDR3 comprises 10 residues. The CDR3: CSAYFDEQFF. In nucleotides, the CDR3 is TGCAGTGCTTACTTTGATGAGCAGTTCTTC.

CDR3 loop: CASSYSGGTYEQYF. As DNA, the CDR3 is TGTGCCAGCAGCTATAGCGGGGGAACCTACGAGCAGTACTTC. The rearrangement links TRBV6-5 to TRBJ2-7; 9 bases align to TRBD2. V gave up 6 bases and J gave up 2 bases; unmatched junction bases: 5. The CDR3 contains 14 residues. From germline, CDR1 is MNHEY and CDR2 SVGAGI.

In this sample, this clonotype turned up once. The chain joins TRBV18 to TRBJ1-4, with D uncertain. V gave up 1 base and J gave up 8 bases, with 11 bases separating them. The CDR3 has 14 amino acids. Germline V gives CDR1 KGHSH, CDR2 LQKENI. The CDR3 loop reads CASSPRIQSEKLFF. CDR3 nucleotides: TGTGCCAGCTCACCACGAATACAGTCGGAAAAACTGTTTTTT.

This chain connects TRBV7-9 to TRBJ1-1, with TRBD1 matching 7 bases. The CDR3 spans 14 residues. V was pared by 4 bases and J by 0 bases, with 2 bases of the junction left unmatched. The germline CDR1 and CDR2 sequences are SEHNR and FQNEAQ (reference sequence). CDR3 nucleotide sequence: TGTGCCAGCAGCTATGACAGGGTGAACACTGAAGCTTTCTTT. It is translated as CASSYDRVNTEAFF.

In its sample, this clonotype was seen a few times. The chain is built from TRBV6-1 and TRBJ1-1; 7 nucleotides align to TRBD1. The CDR3 loop spans 15 amino acids. The junction had 4 bases not matched to a gene; V was cut back by 3 bases and J by 0 bases. The germline V gene has CDR1 MNHNS and CDR2 SASEGT. CDR3 residues: CASSDMGQLNTEAFF. In nucleotides, the CDR3 is TGTGCCAGCAGTGACATGGGACAGCTGAACACTGAAGCTTTCTTT.

A single count supports this clonotype. V gene TRBV2 combines with J gene TRBJ2-3; TRBD2 aligns across 8 bases. This CDR3 is built from 16 residues. The ends lost 4 bases at V and 4 bases at J; junction bases unmatched: 10. CDR1 is SNHLY and CDR2 is FYNNEI in the germline V gene. CDR3 amino acids: CASSGFSGMQADTQYF. The CDR3 region has the DNA TGTGCCAGCAGTGGATTTAGCGGGATGCAGGCAGATACGCAGTATTTT.

This clonotype has a handful of counts. The rearrangement uses TRBV15 and TRBJ2-7, with D perhaps matching TRBD1 or TRBD2 (5 bases each). The CDR3 loop spans 16 amino acids. The germline gives CDR1 LNHNV, CDR2 YYDKDF (reference sequence). With 2 bases removed from V and 2 bases from J, the gap between germline ends came to 16 bases. The CDR3 loop reads CATSRSPWDGTYEQYF. For the CDR3, the DNA is TGTGCCACCAGCAGAAGTCCCTGGGACGGAACCTACGAGCAGTACTTC.

This clonotype has more than one count but fewer than ten. The J gene is TRBJ1-1, the V gene TRBV6-5; D unresolved. Germline V CDR1 and CDR2: MNHEY, SVGAGI. The CDR3 spans 15 residues. Trimming took off 2 bases at V and 1 base at J, with 11 bases between the two ends. CDR3 bases: TGTGCCAGCAGTTACAATGCGGCAGCGAACACTGAAGCTTTCTTT. It codes for CASSYNAAANTEAFF.

This rearrangement joins TRBV27 to TRBJ2-3; D assignment may be TRBD1 or TRBD2 (5 bases each). CDR3 size: 14 residues. CDR1 is MNHEY and CDR2 is SMNVEV in the germline V gene (reference sequence). The V end lost 2 bases, the J end lost 3 bases, and 9 bases lay between the germline ends. The CDR3, as DNA: TGTGCCAGCAGTTTAATTGGGGGTACAGATACGCAGTATTTT. Protein: CASSLIGGTDTQYF.

J is TRBJ2-1 and V is TRBV6-1; 7 bases line up with TRBD1. The V gene's germline CDR1 is MNHNS and CDR2 SASEGT. The CDR3 is made up of 15 amino acids. Trimming cost V 1 base and J 4 bases; bases outside gene matches: 4. Here the CDR3 reads CASSEVPGQYNEQFF. CDR3 nucleotides: TGTGCCAGCAGTGAAGTGCCGGGACAGTACAATGAGCAGTTCTTC.

The chain has TRBV5-1 and TRBJ1-3; D remains ambiguous. Germline-derived CDR1 and CDR2 are SGHRS and YFSETQ. CDR3 length equals 15 residues. Trimming took off 4 bases at V and 1 base at J, with 12 bases between the two ends. The CDR3 coding sequence is TGCGCCAGCAGCCTGTTTGTGGGGTCTGGAAACACCATATATTTT. It codes for CASSLFVGSGNTIYF.

The chain is built from TRBV9 and TRBJ2-2; 10 bases are a match to TRBD1. The CDR3 is made up of 16 amino acids. V was clipped by 3 bases and J by 9 bases; unmatched bases: 11. Germline CDR1 and CDR2: SGDLS and YYNGEE. The CDR3: CASSDNRDRGVRELFF. The CDR3, as DNA: TGTGCCAGCAGCGACAACCGGGACAGGGGCGTAAGGGAGCTGTTTTTT.

This clonotype was observed a single time. The V and J genes are TRBV2 and TRBJ2-1; D may be TRBD1 (6 bases). The V end lost 6 bases, the J end lost 1 base, and 13 bases lay between the germline ends. This CDR3 is built from 15 residues. In germline, CDR1 is SNHLY, CDR2 FYNNEI. As DNA, the CDR3 is TGTGCCAGCAGCACGGGACACATGTCCTACAATGAGCAGTTCTTC. Protein: CASSTGHMSYNEQFF.